This is a list of T cell receptor beta chains from one sample in a study of T cell repertoires in cytomegalovirus infection. TCRdb itself ran the reads through MiXCR, one entry per CDR3 protein. The sample lists hundreds of thousands of distinct CDR3 sequences, roughly 36% occurring once. Input material: PBMCs. These receptors were collected from a human donor in good health (CMV status not recorded). Some clones in this sample may be carry-over from other donors' samples. The CDR3 runs from the conserved cysteine through the conserved F or W. The order of the fields is CDR3 length, V gene, J gene, CDR3 protein.

length: 14; V: TRBV6-5; J: TRBJ1-4; CDR3: CASSPFATNEKLFF
length: 16; V: TRBV19; J: TRBJ1-1; CDR3: CASSRRGTGANTEAFF
length: 14; V: TRBV29-1; J: TRBJ1-3; CDR3: CSVDRGADGNTIYF
length: 14; V: TRBV7-6; J: TRBJ2-5; CDR3: CASSLGNRGETQYF
length: 13; V: TRBV10-3; J: TRBJ2-5; CDR3: CAMQGARQETQYF
length: 17; V: TRBV12-3/TRBV12-4; J: TRBJ2-1; CDR3: CASSTAVAGNSYNEQFF
length: 15; V: TRBV3-1; J: TRBJ1-5; CDR3: CASSPWTGNDQPQHF
length: 12; V: TRBV12-3/TRBV12-4; J: TRBJ2-7; CDR3: CASSLGLDEQYF
length: 12; V: TRBV28; J: TRBJ2-7; CDR3: CASSLDGNEQYF
length: 16; V: TRBV6-5; J: TRBJ2-1; CDR3: CASSYPTGGSYNEQFF
length: 16; V: TRBV7-2; J: TRBJ2-1; CDR3: CASSLVSSGVYNEQFF
length: 15; V: TRBV7-2; J: TRBJ1-4; CDR3: CASSLDGLGSEKLFF
length: 14; V: TRBV6-5; J: TRBJ1-1; CDR3: CASRTDRLNTEAFF
length: 17; V: TRBV28; J: TRBJ2-5; CDR3: CASSVLSTSGSSETQYF
length: 16; V: TRBV12-3/TRBV12-4; J: TRBJ1-3; CDR3: CASSLLSANSGNTIYF
length: 15; V: TRBV5-4; J: TRBJ2-5; CDR3: CASSRAGTDQETQYF
length: 17; V: TRBV7-2; J: TRBJ2-1; CDR3: CASSFRLAGGPYNEQFF
length: 14; V: TRBV7-2; J: TRBJ1-4; CDR3: CASSLGGAGEKLFF
length: 14; V: TRBV7-2; J: TRBJ2-7; CDR3: CASSPVGASGEEYF
length: 13; V: TRBV6-6; J: TRBJ2-1; CDR3: CASSYPGPNEQFF
length: 17; V: TRBV19; J: TRBJ2-1; CDR3: CASSTPSKAPRHNEQFF
length: 14; V: TRBV6-2/TRBV6-3; J: TRBJ1-2; CDR3: CASTSVTANYGYAF
length: 16; V: TRBV11-2; J: TRBJ1-1; CDR3: CASRTLRGRLNTEAFF
length: 16; V: TRBV5-8; J: TRBJ2-1; CDR3: CASRLYDRGRDREQFF
length: 14; V: TRBV2; J: TRBJ2-7; CDR3: CASGYRDRGYEQYF
length: 15; V: TRBV6-6; J: TRBJ1-1; CDR3: CASSYPKGLNTEAFF
length: 16; V: TRBV27; J: TRBJ1-1; CDR3: CASRARQARGRTEAFF